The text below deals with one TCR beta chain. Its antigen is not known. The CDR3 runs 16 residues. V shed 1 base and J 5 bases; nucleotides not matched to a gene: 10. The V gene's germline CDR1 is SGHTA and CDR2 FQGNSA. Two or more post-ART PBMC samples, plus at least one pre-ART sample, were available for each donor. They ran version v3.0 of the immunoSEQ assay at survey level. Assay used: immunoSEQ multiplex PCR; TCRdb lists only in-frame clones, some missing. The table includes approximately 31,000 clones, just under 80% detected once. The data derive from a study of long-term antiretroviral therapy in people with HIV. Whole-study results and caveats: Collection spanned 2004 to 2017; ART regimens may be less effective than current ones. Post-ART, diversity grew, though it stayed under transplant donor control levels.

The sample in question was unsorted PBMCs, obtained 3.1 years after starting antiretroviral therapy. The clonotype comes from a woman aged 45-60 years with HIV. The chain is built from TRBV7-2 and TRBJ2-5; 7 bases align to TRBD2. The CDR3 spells CASSLGGLGGTETQYF. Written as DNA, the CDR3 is TGTGCCAGCAGCTTAGGAGGACTAGGAGGGACCGAGACCCAGTACTTC. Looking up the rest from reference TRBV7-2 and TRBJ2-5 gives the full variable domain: GAGVSQSPSNKVTEKGKDVELRCDPISGHTALYWYRQSLGQGLEFLIYFQGNSAPDKSGLPSDRFSAERTGGSVSTLTIQRTQQEDSAVYLCASSLGGLGGTETQYFGPGTRLLVL.